This T cell receptor (beta chain) was captured by sequencing in a study of T cell responses to AZD1222 COVID-19 vaccine. Study-level information: Investigators merged groups given second doses at roughly 4 or roughly 12 weeks.

CDR1 SGHRS and CDR2 YFSETQ come from the germline V gene. This CDR3 region has 15 residues. The V end lost 5 bases, the J end lost 1 base, and 13 bases lay between the germline ends. Whole-study findings and limits: Unmutated regions of variants are reportedly targeted by nearly half of spike-specific TCRs. The sample set comprised mostly white British donors with more females, and clonal diversity was possibly underestimated. Baseline serology detected seropositivity in only six or seven AZD1222 recipients.

About this clone itself: Antigen unknown.

Measured with immunoSEQ multiplex PCR; TCRdb has only the in-frame clones, and not every one. In the table there are about 120,000 clones, about 89% of which are singletons. The receptor was isolated from an adult in good health. Specimen: peripheral blood, collected on day 0 of AZD1222 vaccination. V and J are TRBV5-1 and TRBJ1-5; no firm D call. CDR3 in amino acids: CASRLRPGSNQPQHF. CDR3 nucleotides: TGCGCCAGCAGGTTAAGACCCGGGAGCAATCAGCCCCAGCATTTT.